The T cell receptor beta chain described here comes from a study of blood T cell repertoires in COVID-19. Original processing methods: Reference gene primer amplification yielded estimated nucleated cell counts. Clones were sequenced by immunoSEQ multiplex PCR, and TCRdb holds only the in-frame ones, with some missing. The V and J calls and clone size come from that table; D and trimming were worked out from the DNA. The sample carries 250,000 to 400,000 clones, about 90% recorded once. Germline values: CDR1 SEHNR, CDR2 FQNEAQ (reference sequence). This CDR3 comprises 13 residues. Unmatched junction bases numbered 2, after V lost 8 bases and J lost 4 bases.

This receptor was taken from a woman under 40 with COVID-19, enrolled during active disease. The chain is built from TRBV7-9 and TRBJ2-7, with 13 nucleotides matching TRBD2. Specimen: peripheral blood. CDR3 region: CASGLAGVYEQYF. The CDR3 coding sequence is TGTGCCAGCGGACTAGCGGGAGTATACGAGCAGTACTTC.